One and the same sample provided the 25 T cell receptor beta chains below, sequenced in a study of blood T cell repertoires in COVID-19. The repertoire was sequenced with immunoSEQ multiplex PCR; TCRdb's copy has only in-frame clones and lacks some. Of fewer than 150,000 clones listed, around 78% were seen once; the top ten hold about 2.3%. The sequencing sample was made of peripheral blood. The source of these receptors is a man aged 70-80 years with acute or convalescent COVID-19.

This clone was found once. The gene calls are TRBV29-1 and TRBJ1-5, with 8 bases identical to TRBD1. With V trimmed by 3 bases and J by 4 bases, 8 bases remained unmatched. Germline V gene sequence: CDR1 SQVTM, CDR2 ANQGSEA. The CDR3 runs 15 residues. CDR3 sequence reads: CSVDPRNRGNQPQHF. DNA of the CDR3: TGCAGCGTTGACCCTCGGAACAGGGGGAATCAGCCCCAGCATTTT.

The chain carries TRBV5-6 and TRBJ1-1; tentatively, D is TRBD1 (6 bases). The length of the CDR3 is 14 residues. Germline CDR1 reads SGHDT; CDR2 reads YYEEEE. Trimming removed 4 bases at V and 6 bases at J, with 16 bases between. The CDR3 DNA reads as TGTGCCAGCAGCCAGACAGGTCGCGGCGCTGAAGCTTTCTTT. Amino acid sequence: CASSQTGRGAEAFF.

The V gene is TRBV5-1, the J gene TRBJ1-2; 9 bases are shared with TRBD1. V trimming: 4 bases; J trimming: 4 bases; junction bases outside the gene matches: 5. Germline assignment: CDR1 SGHRS and CDR2 YFSETQ. The CDR3 consists of 14 residues. Written as DNA, the CDR3 is TGCGCCAGCAGCCCGGACAGGGGTGTCTATGGCTACACCTTC. It encodes CASSPDRGVYGYTF.

The chain carries TRBV9 and TRBJ1-1; TRBD1 is a possible D gene (5 bases). The V gene lost 0 bases and the J gene lost 5 bases, with 8 bases spanning the gap. Germline lookup yields CDR1 SGDLS and CDR2 YYNGEE. The CDR3 totals 13 residues. The CDR3 region is CASSVAGTTEAFF. The CDR3, as DNA: TGTGCCAGCAGCGTAGCGGGGACTACTGAAGCTTTCTTT.

This chain connects TRBV5-1 to TRBJ2-1; the match to TRBD2 covers 8 bases. The CDR3 runs 13 residues. J was trimmed by 9 bases and V by 3 bases; bases with no gene match: 5. The germline CDR1 and CDR2 sequences are SGHRS and YFSETQ. The CDR3 loop reads CASSSGGAGEQFF. As DNA, the CDR3 is TGCGCCAGCAGCTCCGGGGGGGCCGGTGAGCAGTTCTTC. Filled out from reference TRBV5-1 and TRBJ2-1, the complete variable domain reads KAGVTQTPRYLIKTRGQQVTLSCSPISGHRSVSWYQQTPGQGLQFLFEYFSETQRNKGNFPGRFSGRQFSNSRSEMNVSTLELGDSALYLCASSSGGAGEQFFGPGTRLTVL.

V and J are TRBV7-2 and TRBJ2-1; the match to TRBD2 covers 15 bases. Germline V gene sequence: CDR1 SGHTA, CDR2 FQGNSA. This CDR3 spans 14 amino acids. The junction had 7 bases not matched to a gene; V was cut back by 5 bases and J by 14 bases. The CDR3: CASSGGLAGGPKFF. The CDR3 nucleotides read TGTGCCAGCAGCGGCGGACTAGCGGGGGGGCCTAAGTTCTTC.

V and J are TRBV4-3 and TRBJ2-5; 10 bases line up with TRBD1. Unmatched junction bases numbered 16, after V lost 4 bases and J lost 5 bases. The length of the CDR3 is 18 residues. CDR1 LGHNA and CDR2 YSLEER come from the germline V gene. In nucleotides, the CDR3 is TGCGCCAGCAGCCTAGGGCCCGCCGGGACAGGGGTCCCGGAGACCCAGTACTTC. Amino acid sequence: CASSLGPAGTGVPETQYF.

The genes are TRBV7-2 and TRBJ2-1; weak D call: TRBD1 (6 bases). V gave up 5 bases and J gave up 15 bases, with 17 bases separating them. Germline V lookup: CDR1 SGHTA, CDR2 FQGNSA. The CDR3 is made up of 12 amino acids. This CDR3 is CASSVTREGGFF. The CDR3 bases are TGTGCCAGCAGCGTCACCCGGGAAGGGGGGTTCTTC.

This rearrangement joins TRBV19 to TRBJ1-3; 7 bases are a match to TRBD1. The CDR3 consists of 17 residues. CDR1 is LNHDA and CDR2 is SQIVND in the germline V gene (reference sequence). The V and J ends lost 6 bases and 5 bases, in that order; junction bases with no gene match: 16. The CDR3 loop reads CASSERQNQDRRNTIYF. The CDR3 coding sequence is TGTGCCAGTAGCGAGCGGCAAAACCAGGACAGGAGAAACACCATATATTTT.

The rearrangement links TRBV7-2 to TRBJ2-1, with 9 bases identical to TRBD1. Germline-derived CDR1 and CDR2 are SGHTA and FQGNSA. The CDR3 totals 13 residues. The V gene end was trimmed by 8 bases and the J gene end by 7 bases; junction bases not matched to a gene: 6. The DNA for the CDR3 is TGTGCCAGCCGGGGACAGGGTGTAAATGAGCAGTTCTTC. Protein sequence: CASRGQGVNEQFF.

The chain employs TRBV30 and TRBJ1-6; TRBD1 aligns across 11 bases. Germline-derived CDR1 and CDR2 are GTSNPN and SVGIG (reference sequence). With V trimmed by 1 base and J by 8 bases, 4 bases remained unmatched. The CDR3 is 15 residues long. Here the CDR3 reads CAWSAWTGGDSPLHF. The CDR3 DNA reads TGTGCCTGGAGTGCCTGGACAGGGGGCGATTCACCCCTCCACTTT. Full variable domain (remainder filled in from reference TRBV30 and TRBJ1-6): SQTIHQWPATLVQPVGSPLSLECTVEGTSNPNLYWYRQAAGRGLQLLFYSVGIGQISSEVPQNLSASRPQDRQFILSSKKLLLSDSGFYLCAWSAWTGGDSPLHFGNGTRLTVT.

The rearrangement links TRBV19 to TRBJ2-7, with 9 positions matching TRBD1. Losses at the gene ends were 8 bases for V and 7 bases for J; bases not matched to a gene: 9. Germline V lookup: CDR1 LNHDA, CDR2 SQIVND (reference sequence). This CDR3 has 13 residues. CDR3 DNA: TGTGCCAGTTCACAGGGGGCGCGGTTTGAGCAGTACTTC. Translated: CASSQGARFEQYF.

The chain couples TRBV9 to TRBJ1-2; D is ambiguous. Germline V gene data show CDR1 as SGDLS and CDR2 as YYNGEE. V dropped 4 bases and J dropped 0 bases, with 16 bases sitting between them. This CDR3 comprises 16 residues. The DNA for the CDR3 is TGTGCCAGCAGCCCTTCCCCACGGAGAACTAACTATGGCTACACCTTC. Protein: CASSPSPRRTNYGYTF.

The gene calls are TRBV7-2 and TRBJ2-3; D might be TRBD1 (5 bases). Trimming shortened V by 5 bases and J by 2 bases, and 11 bases separated the two germline ends. This CDR3 is built from 14 residues. CDR1 and CDR2 (germline): SGHTA, FQGNSA. CDR3 region: CASSRDSLTDTQYF. The CDR3 nucleotides read TGTGCCAGCAGCAGAGACAGCCTCACAGATACGCAGTATTTT.

The chain combines TRBV7-2 with TRBJ2-1; the match to TRBD2 covers 7 bases. The trim removed 5 bases at V and 9 bases at J, leaving 16 bases unmatched. The V gene's germline CDR1 is SGHTA and CDR2 FQGNSA. The CDR3 is made up of 16 amino acids. CDR3 sequence: CASSPMPGLVRGEQFF. In DNA form, the CDR3 reads TGTGCCAGCAGCCCAATGCCCGGACTAGTGCGGGGTGAGCAGTTCTTC.

This rearrangement joins TRBV24-1 to TRBJ2-5, with D maybe TRBD2 (5 bases). The CDR3 covers 15 residues. Trimming removed 4 bases from V and 2 bases from J, with 13 bases in between. Germline V CDR1 and CDR2: KGHDR, SFDVKD. CDR3 sequence: CATSDPGRKQETQYF. The CDR3, as DNA: TGTGCCACCAGTGACCCGGGGAGAAAACAAGAGACCCAGTACTTC.

This clone was counted a single time. CDR3 region: CASTLDRVPYEQYF. DNA for the CDR3: TGTGCCAGCACCCTGGACAGAGTGCCCTACGAGCAGTACTTC. The V and J genes are TRBV7-9 and TRBJ2-7, with D tentatively TRBD1 (6 bases). The V gene lost 7 bases and the J gene lost 2 bases, with 15 bases spanning the gap. This CDR3 contains 14 residues. Germline loops: CDR1 SEHNR, CDR2 FQNEAQ (reference sequence). The variable domain in full, with the rest retrieved from reference TRBV7-9 and TRBJ2-7, is DTGVSQNPRHKITKRGQNVTFRCDPISEHNRLYWYRQTLGQGPEFLTYFQNEAQLEKSRLLSDRFSAERPKGSFSTLEIQRTEQGDSAMYLCASTLDRVPYEQYFGPGTRLTVT.

The chain uses TRBV13 and TRBJ2-7; TRBD2 matches at 10 bases. V lost 1 base to trimming and J lost 1 base; unmatched junction nucleotides: 1. The length of the CDR3 is 15 residues. The germline V gene has CDR1 PRHDT and CDR2 FYEKMQ (reference sequence). The CDR3 protein is CASSLEAGGSYEQYF. CDR3 coding DNA: TGTGCCAGCAGCTTAGAAGCGGGGGGGTCCTACGAGCAGTACTTC.

V is TRBV5-1 and J is TRBJ2-5, with 12 positions matching TRBD2. This CDR3 spans 14 amino acids. Losses at the gene ends were 7 bases for V and 5 bases for J; bases not matched to a gene: 6. From germline, CDR1 is SGHRS and CDR2 YFSETQ. CDR3 sequence reads: CASSRLAGEETQYF. CDR3 nucleotides: TGCGCCAGCTCCAGACTAGCGGGGGAGGAGACCCAGTACTTC.

The genes are TRBV12-5 and TRBJ1-1; unclear D gene. This CDR3 is built from 13 residues. CDR1 is LGHNT and CDR2 is FRNRAP in the germline V gene. Trimming shortened V by 8 bases and J by 0 bases, and 10 bases separated the two germline ends. The CDR3 DNA is TGTGCTAGTCCGAGGGATCTGAACACTGAAGCTTTCTTT. The encoded protein is CASPRDLNTEAFF.

The CDR3 DNA sequence: TGTGCCAGCAGTGTCGGAGAGACTAGCGGGGGGGCGACAGATACGCAGTATTTT. It yields the protein CASSVGETSGGATDTQYF. The J gene is TRBJ2-3, the V gene TRBV6-4; 14 nucleotides match TRBD2. The CDR3 is 18 residues long. Germline V lookup: CDR1 MRHNA, CDR2 SNTAGT. Unmatched junction bases numbered 9, after V lost 4 bases and J lost 3 bases.

This rearrangement joins TRBV9 to TRBJ2-4; no reliable D call. This CDR3 is 15 amino acids long. V was pared by 5 bases and J by 0 bases, with 12 bases between. Germline CDR1 is SGDLS and CDR2 is YYNGEE. The CDR3 DNA sequence: TGTGCCAGCAGTCCTACGGGTCTAGCCAAAAACATTCAGTACTTC. Translated: CASSPTGLAKNIQYF. The whole variable domain, filled in from reference TRBV9 and TRBJ2-4, reads DSGVTQTPKHLITATGQRVTLRCSPRSGDLSVYWYQQSLDQGLQFLIQYYNGEERAKGNILERFSAQQFPDLHSELNLSSLELGDSALYFCASSPTGLAKNIQYFGAGTRLSVL.

This clone showed up just a few times. This chain links TRBV7-9 with TRBJ2-5; TRBD2 agrees at 15 bases. The CDR3 is 15 residues long. Germline trimming cut 5 bases from V and 5 bases from J; bases unmatched to any gene: 3. From germline, CDR1 is SEHNR and CDR2 FQNEAQ (reference sequence). The CDR3 spells CASSPGLAGGETQYF. The CDR3 DNA reads as TGTGCCAGCAGCCCCGGACTAGCGGGGGGGGAGACCCAGTACTTC.

V gene TRBV19 combines with J gene TRBJ1-1; the match to TRBD1 covers 7 bases. CDR3 size: 13 residues. Per germline, CDR1 LNHDA and CDR2 SQIVND (reference sequence). The J segment lost 3 bases and the V segment lost 8 bases, leaving 6 bases of the junction unmatched. CDR3 sequence reads: CASPNRGDTEAFF. DNA of the CDR3: TGTGCCAGTCCGAACAGGGGCGACACTGAAGCTTTCTTT.

In its sample, this clone was seen a few times. The rearrangement links TRBV4-2 to TRBJ1-1; D may be TRBD1 (6 bases). This CDR3 is built from 15 residues. Germline values: CDR1 LGHNA, CDR2 YNFKEQ. The ends were cut back, 3 bases at V and 11 bases at J, with 22 bases in the middle. The CDR3 DNA sequence: TGTGCCAGCAGCCACCCACCCCCGAGGGGGGGAGGGGCTTTCTTT. This translates into CASSHPPPRGGGAFF.